This T cell receptor (beta chain) was found in a study of OX40 agonist ivuxolimab in advanced cancers. The CDR3 sequence is 17 residues long. After removal of 5 bases from V and 0 bases from J, the junction contained 12 bases not matched to a gene. The germline CDR1 and CDR2 sequences are SGHRS and YFSETQ. The data were produced by immunoSEQ multiplex PCR, yet TCRdb's version contains in-frame clones alone and is incomplete. Of over 20,000 clones in the sample, 78% were seen once. Sequenced material: CD4+ or CD8+ T cells sorted from blood, taken in a trial of the OX40 agonist ivuxolimab. The chain recombines TRBV5-1 with TRBJ1-1; 8 positions agree with TRBD1. The sequence came from an adult with an advanced solid tumor such as melanoma, head and neck, liver or kidney cancer. The CDR3 protein is CASRRQGQPLMNTEAFF. The DNA for the CDR3 is TGCGCCAGCAGGCGACAGGGGCAACCCCTAATGAACACTGAAGCTTTCTTT.